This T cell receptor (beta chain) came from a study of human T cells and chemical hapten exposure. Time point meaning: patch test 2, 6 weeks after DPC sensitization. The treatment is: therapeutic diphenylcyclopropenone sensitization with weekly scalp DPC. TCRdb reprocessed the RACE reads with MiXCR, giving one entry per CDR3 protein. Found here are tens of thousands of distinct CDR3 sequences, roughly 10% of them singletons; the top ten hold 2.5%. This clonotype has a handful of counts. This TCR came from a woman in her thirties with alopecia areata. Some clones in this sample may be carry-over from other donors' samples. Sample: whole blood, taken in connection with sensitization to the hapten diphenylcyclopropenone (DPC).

CDR3 residues: CASSQLAGSSYNEQFF. The CDR3, as DNA: TGTGCCAGCAGTCAGTTAGCGGGAAGCTCCTACAATGAGCAGTTCTTC. The chain links TRBV28 to TRBJ2-1; TRBD2 matches at 8 bases. Per germline, CDR1 MDHEN and CDR2 SYDVKM. This CDR3 has 16 residues. J gave up 0 bases and V 5 bases, and 6 bases lay outside the gene matches.